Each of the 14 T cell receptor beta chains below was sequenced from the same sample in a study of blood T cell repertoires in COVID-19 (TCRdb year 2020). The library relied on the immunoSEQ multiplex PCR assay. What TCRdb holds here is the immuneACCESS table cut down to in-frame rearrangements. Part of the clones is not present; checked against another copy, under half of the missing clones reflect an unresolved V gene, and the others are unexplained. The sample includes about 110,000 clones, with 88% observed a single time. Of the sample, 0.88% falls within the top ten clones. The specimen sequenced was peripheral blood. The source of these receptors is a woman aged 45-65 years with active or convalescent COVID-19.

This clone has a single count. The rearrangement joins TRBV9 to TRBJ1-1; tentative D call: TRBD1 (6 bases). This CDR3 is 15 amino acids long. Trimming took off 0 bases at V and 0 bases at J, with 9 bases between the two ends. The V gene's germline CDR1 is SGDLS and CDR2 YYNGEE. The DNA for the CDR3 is TGTGCCAGCAGCGTAGAAGGGGGTTTGAACACTGAAGCTTTCTTT. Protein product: CASSVEGGLNTEAFF.

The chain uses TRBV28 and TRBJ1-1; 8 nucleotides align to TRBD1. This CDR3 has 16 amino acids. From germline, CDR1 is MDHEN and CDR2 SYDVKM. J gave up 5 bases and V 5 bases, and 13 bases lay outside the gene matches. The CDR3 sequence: CASSPPTTGEGTEAFF. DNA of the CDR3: TGTGCCAGCAGTCCGCCCACGACAGGGGAGGGGACTGAAGCTTTCTTT.

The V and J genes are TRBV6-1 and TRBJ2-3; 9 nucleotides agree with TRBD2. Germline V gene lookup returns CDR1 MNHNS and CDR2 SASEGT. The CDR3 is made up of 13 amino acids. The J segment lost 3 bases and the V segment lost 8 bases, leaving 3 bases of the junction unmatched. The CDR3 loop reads CASRTSATDTQYF. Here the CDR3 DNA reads TGTGCCAGCCGGACTAGCGCGACAGATACGCAGTATTTT.

The CDR3 bases are TGTGCCAGCAGCCGTCCGGGACTAAGACATTACGAGCAGTACTTC. Residues: CASSRPGLRHYEQYF. The V call is TRBV14, the J call TRBJ2-7, with 7 bases fitting TRBD2. There are 15 residues in the CDR3. Looked up from germline, CDR1 is SGHDN and CDR2 is FVKESK. V was clipped by 4 bases and J by 4 bases; unmatched bases: 10.

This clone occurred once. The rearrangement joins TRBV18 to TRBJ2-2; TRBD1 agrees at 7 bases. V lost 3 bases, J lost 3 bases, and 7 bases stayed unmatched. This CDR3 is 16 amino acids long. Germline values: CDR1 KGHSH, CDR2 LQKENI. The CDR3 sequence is CASSPRQGRDTGELFF. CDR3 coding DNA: TGTGCCAGCTCACCCAGACAGGGAAGGGACACCGGGGAGCTGTTTTTT.

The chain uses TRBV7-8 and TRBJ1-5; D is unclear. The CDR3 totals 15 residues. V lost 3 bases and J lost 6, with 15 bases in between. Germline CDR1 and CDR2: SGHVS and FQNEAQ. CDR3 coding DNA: TGTGCCAGCAGCTTGGGTTCGGGTCTCACTCAGCCCCAGCATTTT. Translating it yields CASSLGSGLTQPQHF.

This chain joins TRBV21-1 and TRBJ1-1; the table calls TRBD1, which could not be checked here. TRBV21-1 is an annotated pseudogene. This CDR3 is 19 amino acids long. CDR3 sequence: CASSKDTRDRESMNTEAFF. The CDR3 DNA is TGTGCCAGCAGCAAAGATACCCGGGACAGGGAATCGATGAACACTGAAGCTTTCTTT.

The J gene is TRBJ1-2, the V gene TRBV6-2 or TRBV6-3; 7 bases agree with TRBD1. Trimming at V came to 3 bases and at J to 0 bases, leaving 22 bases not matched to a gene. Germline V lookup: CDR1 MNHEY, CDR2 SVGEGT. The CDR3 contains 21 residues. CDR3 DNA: TGTGCCAGCAGTTATGGGACAGCCCAGATCCACCTACTTCGGGCTAACTATGGCTACACCTTC. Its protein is CASSYGTAQIHLLRANYGYTF.

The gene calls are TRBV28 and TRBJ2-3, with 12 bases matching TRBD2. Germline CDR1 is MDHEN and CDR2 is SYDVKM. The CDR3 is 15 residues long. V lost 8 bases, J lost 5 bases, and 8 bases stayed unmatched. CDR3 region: CASSRLAGEVDTQYF. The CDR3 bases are TGTGCCAGCTCACGACTAGCGGGAGAGGTAGATACGCAGTATTTT.

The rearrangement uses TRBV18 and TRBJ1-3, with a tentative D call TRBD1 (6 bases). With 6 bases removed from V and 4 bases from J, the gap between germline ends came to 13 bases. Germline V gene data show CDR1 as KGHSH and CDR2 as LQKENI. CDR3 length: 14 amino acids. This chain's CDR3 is CASSSGTQGNTIYF. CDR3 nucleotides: TGTGCCAGCTCGTCCGGGACACAGGGAAACACCATATATTTT.

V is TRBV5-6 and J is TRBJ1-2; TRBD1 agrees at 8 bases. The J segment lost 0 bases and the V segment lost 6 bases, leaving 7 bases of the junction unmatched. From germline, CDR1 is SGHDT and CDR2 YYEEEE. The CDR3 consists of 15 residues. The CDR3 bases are TGTGCCAGCATAGGCAGGGGGCCAACTAACTATGGCTACACCTTC. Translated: CASIGRGPTNYGYTF.

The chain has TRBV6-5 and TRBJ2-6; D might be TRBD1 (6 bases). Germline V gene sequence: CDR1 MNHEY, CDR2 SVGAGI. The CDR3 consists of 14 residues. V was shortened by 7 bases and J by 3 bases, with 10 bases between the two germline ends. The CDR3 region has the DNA TGTGCCAGCACCGGGACATATGGGGCCAACGTCCTGACTTTC. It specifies CASTGTYGANVLTF.

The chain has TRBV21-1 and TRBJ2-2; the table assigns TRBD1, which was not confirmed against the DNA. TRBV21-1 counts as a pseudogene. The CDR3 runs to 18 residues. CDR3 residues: CASSKETRDRDNTGELFF. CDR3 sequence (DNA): TGTGCCAGCAGCAAAGAAACGCGGGACAGGGACAACACCGGGGAGCTGTTTTTT.

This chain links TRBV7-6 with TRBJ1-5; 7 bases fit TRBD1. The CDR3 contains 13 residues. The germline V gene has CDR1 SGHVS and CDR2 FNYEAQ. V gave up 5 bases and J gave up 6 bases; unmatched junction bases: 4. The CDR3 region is CASSGAGGQPQHF. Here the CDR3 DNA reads TGTGCCAGCAGCGGGGCAGGGGGTCAGCCCCAGCATTTT.